This TCR beta chain originates from a study of cytomegalovirus exposure and HLA in healthy donors. Note on this clone: The target antigen is unknown.

The PCR used 60 Vbeta and 13 Jbeta primers. Using immunoSEQ multiplex PCR, the repertoire was profiled, and TCRdb retains in-frame clones only, with some absent. The top ten hold roughly 5.5% of the sample, which has roughly 69,000 clones, approximately 70% seen once. Study outcomes and limitations: It was reported that TCR beta sequences correctly inferred the HLA-A and HLA-B alleles for most subjects. A prior analysis recorded that most TCR beta V segments were productive about 87% or about 30% of the time.

Germline V gene lookup returns CDR1 MGHRA and CDR2 YSYEKL. V dropped 2 bases and J dropped 5 bases, with 21 bases sitting between them. The CDR3 is made up of 17 amino acids. Input material: PBMCs. The chain couples TRBV4-1 to TRBJ2-5; D may be TRBD1 (7 bases). This receptor was taken from a man aged 50 to 60 in good health and CMV-seronegative. The CDR3 reads CASSQRSQGGAPETQYF. CDR3 DNA: TGCGCCAGCAGCCAAAGGTCCCAGGGGGGCGCCCCGGAGACCCAGTACTTC.